This T cell receptor beta chain appears in the sequencing data of a study of vaccination and CD4 T cells after COVID-19. Study-level background: Convalescent individuals numbered four females and six males, two being Hispanic. From HCoV-229E, HCoV-OC43, HCoV-NL63 and SARS-CoV-2, overlapping spike peptides were used to stimulate the cells. Study-level results: From 21 to 38, the median of SARS-CoV-2-reactive clonotypes rose without reaching significance.

Researchers used the Oncomine TCR Beta short-read assay to sequence DNA from cultured CD4+ T cells. TCRdb analysed the PCR reads with MiXCR anew, one entry per CDR3 protein. The table has roughly 15,000 distinct CDR3 sequences, approximately 52% seen once. This CDR3 comprises 13 residues. Germline V gives CDR1 DFQATT, CDR2 SNEGSKA (reference sequence). V trimming: 6 bases; J trimming: 4 bases; junction bases outside the gene matches: 9. With respect to this clonotype: The antigen is unknown.

Described treatment: approximately 11-day PBMC culture with coronavirus spike peptide pools or control peptides (ViraFEST assay). The receptor was isolated from a human donor who had recovered from COVID-19. The chain employs TRBV20-1 and TRBJ2-7; TRBD2 matches 7 bases. The source material was CD4+ T cells from blood, cultured in vitro. CDR3 protein: CSAGAASGYEQYF. DNA of the CDR3: TGCAGTGCCGGGGCGGCTAGCGGTTACGAGCAGTACTTC.